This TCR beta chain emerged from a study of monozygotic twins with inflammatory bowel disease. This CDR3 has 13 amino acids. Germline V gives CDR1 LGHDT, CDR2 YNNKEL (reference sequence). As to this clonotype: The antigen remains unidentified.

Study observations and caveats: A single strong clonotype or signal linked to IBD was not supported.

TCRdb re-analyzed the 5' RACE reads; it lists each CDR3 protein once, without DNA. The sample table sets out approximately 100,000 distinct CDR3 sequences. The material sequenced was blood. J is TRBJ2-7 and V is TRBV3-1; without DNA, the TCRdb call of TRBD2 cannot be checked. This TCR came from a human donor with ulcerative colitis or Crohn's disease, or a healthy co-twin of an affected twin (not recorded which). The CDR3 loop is CASSPESSYEQYF.